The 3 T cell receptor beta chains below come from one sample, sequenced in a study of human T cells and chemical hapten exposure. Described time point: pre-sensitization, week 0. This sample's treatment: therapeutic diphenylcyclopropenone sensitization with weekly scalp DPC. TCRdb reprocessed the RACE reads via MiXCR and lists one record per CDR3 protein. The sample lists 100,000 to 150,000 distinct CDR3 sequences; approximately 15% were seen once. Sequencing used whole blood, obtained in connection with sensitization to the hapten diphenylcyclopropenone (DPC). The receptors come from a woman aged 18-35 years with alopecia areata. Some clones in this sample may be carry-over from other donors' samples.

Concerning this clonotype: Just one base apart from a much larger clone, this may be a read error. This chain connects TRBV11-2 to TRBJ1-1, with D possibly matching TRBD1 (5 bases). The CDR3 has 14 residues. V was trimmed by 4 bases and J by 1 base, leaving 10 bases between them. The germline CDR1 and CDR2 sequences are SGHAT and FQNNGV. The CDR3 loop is CASSSSQGNTEAFF. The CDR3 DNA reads TGTGCCAGCAGCTCAAGCCAGGGGAACACTGAAGCTTTCTTT.

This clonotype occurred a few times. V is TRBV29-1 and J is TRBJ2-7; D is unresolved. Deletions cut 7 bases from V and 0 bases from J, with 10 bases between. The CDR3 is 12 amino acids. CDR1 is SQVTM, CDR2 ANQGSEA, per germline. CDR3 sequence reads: CSDTKISYEQYF. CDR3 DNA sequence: TGCAGCGACACAAAAATCTCCTACGAGCAGTACTTC.

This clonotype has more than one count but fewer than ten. The CDR3 nucleotides are TGTGCCAGCAGCTTCCCTAGCGGCCTAGCCTACAATGAGCAGTTCTTC. Amino acid sequence: CASSFPSGLAYNEQFF. The chain combines TRBV7-9 with TRBJ2-1; 7 bases align to TRBD2. The CDR3 has 16 residues. The germline gives CDR1 SEHNR, CDR2 FQNEAQ (reference sequence). Trimming cost V 3 bases and J 2 bases; bases outside gene matches: 7.